This T cell receptor beta chain originates from a study of blood T cell repertoires in COVID-19. Study background: Nucleic acid was either cDNA or gDNA, and it came from T cells, B-cell-depleted T cells, or PBMCs.

Only in-frame clones appear in the TCRdb table, and some are missing; sequencing was by immunoSEQ multiplex PCR. The sample carries just over 25,000 clones, about nine tenths recorded once. Germline V CDR1 and CDR2: MNHEY, SVGAGI. CDR3 length: 14 residues. V was cut by 0 bases and J by 4 bases, with 9 bases left in between. This chain joins TRBV6-5 and TRBJ1-2; D not certain. The sequencing sample was made of peripheral blood. The receptor was isolated from a human donor in a cohort sampled during active COVID-19. In DNA form, the CDR3 reads TGTGCCAGCAGTTACTCGCAAGCCCCCTATGGCTACACCTTC. This sequence encodes CASSYSQAPYGYTF.